Listed below are T cell receptor beta chains from one sample, sequenced in a study of CD8 T cells in ankylosing spondylitis. One entry per CDR3 protein, called by TCRdb with MiXCR from the 5' RACE reads. This table has about 350,000 distinct CDR3 sequences, roughly 20% appearing once. The sample comprised blood, either unsorted or a sorted T cell fraction (not recorded which). The receptor source for this set is a male donor with ankylosing spondylitis or in good health (not recorded which). The CDR3 runs from the conserved cysteine through the conserved F or W. A D gene is named only where the DNA matches it firmly. For some rows the clone size is stated as once, few or many, or as a class when expanded; others skip it.

d_call,j_call,v_call,clone_size,cdr3_aa,cdr3_nt
TRBD1,TRBJ2-1,TRBV11-2,few,CASSLGQGPVDEQFF,TGTGCCAGCAGCTTAGGACAGGGGCCTGTTGATGAGCAGTTCTTC
-,TRBJ2-7,TRBV6-2/TRBV6-3,-,CASSPRLVHEQYF,TGTGCCAGCAGTCCCCGACTAGTTCACGAGCAGTACTTC
-,TRBJ2-3,TRBV29-1,-,CSVEEGITAADTQYF,TGCAGCGTTGAAGAGGGTATTACAGCTGCAGATACGCAGTATTTT
TRBD1,TRBJ2-1,TRBV20-1,-,CSDRAHEQFF,TGCAGCGACAGGGCTCATGAGCAGTTCTTC
-,TRBJ2-7,TRBV6-1,-,CASSPTAAYEQYF,TGTGCCAGCAGCCCGACAGCAGCCTACGAGCAGTACTTC
-,TRBJ1-5,TRBV4-2,few,CASSQDVGQPQHF,TGTGCCAGCAGCCAAGATGTCGGACAGCCCCAGCATTTT
-,TRBJ1-2,TRBV20-1,few,CSARVGPRHGYTF,TGCAGTGCTAGAGTCGGCCCCAGGCATGGCTACACCTTC
-,TRBJ2-3,TRBV12-5,-,CASGPRDSTDTQYF,TGTGCTAGTGGCCCCCGGGACAGCACAGATACGCAGTATTTT
TRBD1,TRBJ2-7,TRBV11-2,few,CASSFTDRVAYEQYF,TGTGCCAGCAGCTTTACGGACAGGGTCGCCTACGAGCAGTACTTC
TRBD2,TRBJ2-5,TRBV6-5,-,CASSYGGGATGETQYF,TGTGCCAGCAGTTACGGGGGAGGGGCGACCGGAGAGACCCAGTACTTC
-,TRBJ2-5,TRBV4-1,-,CASSPRLWGETQYF,TGCGCCAGCAGCCCCCGTCTCTGGGGAGAGACCCAGTACTTC
TRBD2,TRBJ2-5,TRBV11-2,few,CASSSYSGGSETQYF,TGTGCCAGCAGCTCATATAGCGGGGGGTCAGAGACCCAGTACTTC
-,TRBJ2-1,TRBV19,-,CASSMTVNEQFF,TGTGCCAGTAGTATGACGGTCAATGAGCAGTTCTTC
TRBD2,TRBJ2-1,TRBV2,-,CASSETRLAGGDEQFF,TGTGCCAGCAGTGAAACCCGTTTAGCGGGGGGGGATGAGCAGTTCTTC
-,TRBJ2-2,TRBV4-1,-,CASSQDLRGELFF,TGCGCCAGCAGCCAAGATTTGAGGGGGGAGCTGTTTTTT
-,TRBJ2-3,TRBV29-1,few,CSVEGRGRFVDTQYF,TGCAGCGTTGAGGGTAGGGGCCGATTTGTAGATACGCAGTATTTT
TRBD1,TRBJ2-2,TRBV5-1,few,CASSSRQGGPGYTGELFF,TGCGCCAGCAGCTCACGACAGGGGGGACCCGGGTACACCGGGGAGCTGTTTTTT
-,TRBJ2-1,TRBV7-8,-,CASSHPLAGPNSYNEQFF,TGTGCCAGCAGCCACCCTCTGGCAGGGCCAAACTCCTACAATGAGCAGTTCTTC
-,TRBJ2-5,TRBV20-1,-,CSARQAIQETQYF,TGCAGTGCCCGACAGGCGATTCAAGAGACCCAGTACTTC
-,TRBJ2-1,TRBV6-5,-,CASSYATGAYNEQFF,TGTGCCAGCAGTTACGCGACGGGGGCCTACAATGAGCAGTTCTTC
TRBD2,TRBJ2-5,TRBV11-2,few,CASSLEASGKETQYF,TGTGCCAGCAGCTTAGAGGCTAGCGGGAAAGAGACCCAGTACTTC
-,TRBJ2-1,TRBV13,-,CASSLQQTNNNEQFF,TGTGCCAGCAGCTTACAGCAGACTAACAACAATGAGCAGTTCTTC
-,TRBJ2-3,TRBV27,few,CASTPGGSPTGGQYF,TGTGCCAGCACCCCTGGCGGTTCTCCTACCGGAGGGCAGTATTTT
TRBD2,TRBJ2-5,TRBV3-1,-,CASSQDETSGQETQYF,TGTGCCAGCAGCCAAGATGAGACTAGCGGACAAGAGACCCAGTACTTC
-,TRBJ2-5,TRBV12-3/TRBV12-4,few,CASSHEDQETQYF,TGTGCCAGCAGCCACGAGGATCAAGAGACCCAGTACTTC
TRBD1,TRBJ2-2,TRBV12-3/TRBV12-4,-,CASSHSVDRVSGELFF,TGTGCCAGCAGCCATAGCGTGGACAGGGTGTCCGGGGAGCTGTTTTTT
TRBD1,TRBJ1-1,TRBV12-3/TRBV12-4,once,CTSSLPLSISTGETEAFF,TGTACCAGCAGTTTACCCCTCTCGATTTCGACAGGGGAGACTGAAGCTTTCTTT
-,TRBJ2-1,TRBV12-3/TRBV12-4,-,CASSSMAGNEQFF,TGTGCCAGCAGCTCTATGGCTGGGAATGAGCAGTTCTTC
-,TRBJ2-3,TRBV2,-,CASSHQDTQYF,TGTGCCAGCAGTCACCAAGATACGCAGTATTTT
TRBD1,TRBJ1-1,TRBV12-3/TRBV12-4,few,CASTQRQGAWTEAFF,TGTGCCAGCACCCAACGACAGGGGGCGTGGACTGAAGCTTTCTTT